These T cell receptor beta chains were read from a single sample in a study of vaccination effects on CD4 cells after COVID-19. Their recognized antigens are unknown. This table comes from immunoSEQ multiplex PCR, and its TCRdb copy is limited to in-frame clones, with some not included. This sample has 50,000 to 65,000 clones, with roughly 80% found just once. Specimen: CD4+ T cells from PBMCs cultured with HCoV-229E spike peptides, collected before COVID-19 vaccination. These receptor sequences come from a human donor who received a COVID-19 vaccine. The CDR3 runs from the conserved cysteine through the conserved F or W. D genes are given only for firm matches. Expanded clones are given a class, and other clones once, few, many or no size at all.

clone size	V gene	D gene	J gene	CDR3 DNA	CDR3 protein
.	TRBV2	.	TRBJ1-1	TGTGCCAGCAGCTTACAGGGATACTACACTGAAGCTTTCTTT	CASSLQGYYTEAFF
.	TRBV6-2/TRBV6-3	.	TRBJ1-3	TGTGCCAGCAGTGACAGCCTAGCCGGAGCTGGAAACACCATATATTTT	CASSDSLAGAGNTIYF
.	TRBV5-4	.	TRBJ2-5	TGTGCCAGCAGCCGGGATAAAGGGGAGACCCAGTACTTC	CASSRDKGETQYF
.	TRBV18	.	TRBJ1-4	TGTGCCAGCTCACCACGAGTAGGGGGGGATGAAAAACTGTTTTTT	CASSPRVGGDEKLFF
.	TRBV7-2	TRBD2	TRBJ2-3	TGTGCCAGCAGCACTCAAGCGGGGGGAACTGATACGCAGTATTTT	CASSTQAGGTDTQYF
.	TRBV5-1	.	TRBJ1-4	TGCGCCAGCAGCCCCCGGGGCGCGGCAGAAAAACTGTTTTTT	CASSPRGAAEKLFF
.	TRBV6-5	.	TRBJ1-2	TGTGCCAGCAGTTACAAAGGATCCGGCTACACCTTC	CASSYKGSGYTF
.	TRBV7-3	TRBD2	TRBJ2-1	TGTGCCAGCAGCTCTACTTCTAGCGGGGGGCCCCATGAGCAGTTCTTC	CASSSTSSGGPHEQFF
few	TRBV2	TRBD1	TRBJ1-6	TGTGCCAGCAGCGGACAGGGGCTGAGTTCACCCCTCCACTTT	CASSGQGLSSPLHF
.	TRBV18	.	TRBJ2-3	TGTGCCAGCTCACCCGGACGGAACACAGATACGCAGTATTTT	CASSPGRNTDTQYF
.	TRBV4-1	.	TRBJ1-4	TGCGCCAGCAGCCAAGGGTTGAGTAATGAAAAACTGTTTTTT	CASSQGLSNEKLFF
few	TRBV11-2	.	TRBJ1-6	TGTGCCAGCAGCTCGACGGGAGCCCACGCACCCCTCCACTTT	CASSSTGAHAPLHF
.	TRBV18	.	TRBJ1-4	TGTGCCAGCTCACCTTTACAGGATGAAAAACTGTTTTTT	CASSPLQDEKLFF
.	TRBV4-3	.	TRBJ1-2	TGCGCCAGCAGCCAAAGGGACGGGAACTATGGCTACACCTTC	CASSQRDGNYGYTF
.	TRBV29-1	.	TRBJ1-4	TGCAGCGTTCAATCGGGTTCTGAAAAACTGTTTTTT	CSVQSGSEKLFF
.	TRBV27	.	TRBJ1-1	TGTGCCACCATCCGGGCAGGTGCGAACACTGAAGCTTTCTTT	CATIRAGANTEAFF
.	TRBV14	TRBD2	TRBJ2-5	TGTGCCAGCAGCCAAATCTTTAGCGGGGGGATACAAGAGACCCAGTACTTC	CASSQIFSGGIQETQYF
.	TRBV18	.	TRBJ1-1	TGTGCCAGCTCACTCGGTGGCAGATACAACACTGAAGCATTCTTT	CASSLGGRYNTEAFF
.	TRBV9	.	TRBJ2-1	TGTGCCAGCCAGGCAGGGGCTGGCAATGAGCAGTTCTTC	CASQAGAGNEQFF
.	TRBV7-2	TRBD1	TRBJ1-1	TGTGCCAGCAGCGGAGGAAGCCGGACAGGGAGCACTGAAGCTTTCTTT	CASSGGSRTGSTEAFF
few	TRBV12-5	.	TRBJ1-1	TGTGCTAGTGGTTTGGTACAGAACACTGAAGCTTTCTTT	CASGLVQNTEAFF
once	TRBV6-2/TRBV6-3	TRBD1	TRBJ2-2	TGTGCCAGCAGTTACTCACCGGGACAGGACACCGGGGAGCTGTTTTTT	CASSYSPGQDTGELFF
few	TRBV7-2	TRBD1	TRBJ1-2	TGTGCCAGCTCCTTTGACGGACAGGGGTATGGCTACACCTTC	CASSFDGQGYGYTF
.	TRBV3-1/TRBV3-2	TRBD1	TRBJ2-2	TGTGCCAGCAGCCGTGGACAGGGGAGCACCGGGGAGCTGTTTTTT	CASSRGQGSTGELFF
.	TRBV5-8	.	TRBJ1-1	TGTGCCTCCCCCGCCGCCCTATGGGCCCGCGAACCTGAAGCTTTCTTT	CASPAALWAREPEAFF
once	TRBV12-3/TRBV12-4	TRBD1	TRBJ1-1	TGTGCCAGCAGTCGGACAGGGAGCACTGAAGCTTTCTTT	CASSRTGSTEAFF
.	TRBV3-1/TRBV3-2	.	TRBJ1-2	TGTGCCAGCAGCCAAGGGTTAGGACCCTCGAATGGCTACACCTTC	CASSQGLGPSNGYTF
.	TRBV11-3	.	TRBJ2-1	TGTGCCAGCAGCTTAGATGGGTCCCGTAGGGATGAGCAGTTCTTC	CASSLDGSRRDEQFF
.	TRBV6-6	.	TRBJ2-1	TGTGCCAGCATCGCCGGAACAACCTACAATGAGCAGTTCTTC	CASIAGTTYNEQFF
.	TRBV24-1	TRBD1	TRBJ1-2	TGTGCCACCAGTGAACTTCGACAGGGAGGGGACTATGGCTACACCTTC	CATSELRQGGDYGYTF
.	TRBV7-2	.	TRBJ2-1	TGTGCCAGCAGCTTAAAGGGCGGGGCATACAATGAGCAGTTCTTC	CASSLKGGAYNEQFF
.	TRBV9	TRBD1	TRBJ1-6	TGTGCCAGCAGCAAGACAGGGGATAATTCACCCCTCCACTTT	CASSKTGDNSPLHF
.	TRBV3-1/TRBV3-2	.	TRBJ2-3	TGTGCCAGCAGCCATGGGGGGCACACAGATACGCAGTATTTT	CASSHGGHTDTQYF
.	TRBV6-5	TRBD1	TRBJ1-1	TGTGCCAGCAGGGTCCCGGGACAGGGTACCACTGAAGCTTTCTTT	CASRVPGQGTTEAFF
once	TRBV10-1	.	TRBJ2-5	TGCGCCAGCAGTGTTAGGGGTTCGGAGACCCAGTACTTC	CASSVRGSETQYF
.	TRBV15	TRBD1	TRBJ2-5	TGTGCCACCAGCAGTTGGGACAGGGGAGGGGAGACCCAGTACTTC	CATSSWDRGGETQYF
.	TRBV19	.	TRBJ1-4	TGTGCCAGCCGCTCAGGAGCAACTAATGAAAAACTGTTTTTT	CASRSGATNEKLFF